One sample yielded the 22 T cell receptor beta chains listed below, sequenced in a study of cytomegalovirus exposure and HLA in healthy donors. It was with 60 Vbeta and 13 Jbeta primers that the PCR ran. Assay used: immunoSEQ multiplex PCR; TCRdb lists only in-frame clones, some missing. The top ten hold roughly 6.4% of the sample, which has approximately 150,000 clones, 78% seen once. The sequencing sample was made of PBMCs. The receptors here all came from a woman in her 40s in good health and CMV-seropositive.

The rearrangement joins TRBV6-6 to TRBJ2-7; TRBD1 might be the D (5 bases). The CDR3 loop spans 12 amino acids. Germline loops: CDR1 MNHNY, CDR2 SVGAGI (reference sequence). V was pared by 6 bases and J by 7 bases, with 13 bases between. The CDR3 protein is CASRIQAREQYF. CDR3 sequence (DNA): TGTGCCAGCAGAATACAGGCGCGGGAGCAGTACTTC.

The rearrangement links TRBV28 to TRBJ1-2, with a tentative D call TRBD1 (6 bases). Germline CDR1 reads MDHEN; CDR2 reads SYDVKM. The CDR3 has 13 amino acids. Trimming took off 6 bases at V and 8 bases at J, with 16 bases between the two ends. The CDR3 loop is CASRGGSRIGYTF. The CDR3 nucleotides are TGTGCCAGCAGAGGGGGATCGAGAATCGGCTACACCTTC.

This clone is a singleton in its sample. The CDR3 loop is CASKLSDPGGYTF. In nucleotides, the CDR3 is TGTGCCAGCAAACTTTCAGACCCAGGTGGCTACACCTTC. This rearrangement joins TRBV27 to TRBJ1-2, with D uncertain. CDR1 is MNHEY, CDR2 SMNVEV, per germline (reference sequence). Trimming cost V 7 bases and J 7 bases, with 16 bases left between them. The CDR3 sequence is 13 residues long.

The rearrangement uses TRBV14 and TRBJ2-5; maybe TRBD1 (5 bases). The J call may be incorrect, as the DNA end agrees better with TRBJ2-7. Germline CDR1 reads SGHDN; CDR2 reads FVKESK. This CDR3 has 16 residues. The CDR3 region has the DNA TGTGCCAGCAGCCAACTAGGACACCCAGGCCTCTACGAGCAGTACTTC. Protein: CASSQLGHPGLYEQYF.

This clone was seen only a few times. V usage is TRBV9 and J usage is TRBJ1-5; a weak D match, TRBD1 (6 bases). The V gene lost 3 bases and the J gene lost 5 bases, with 12 bases spanning the gap. Germline V gene sequence: CDR1 SGDLS, CDR2 YYNGEE. The CDR3 loop spans 14 amino acids. CDR3 in DNA: TGTGCCAGCAGCGGGACAGCTACATATCAGCCCCAGCATTTT. This sequence encodes CASSGTATYQPQHF.

The V call is TRBV5-1, the J call TRBJ2-1; the D is unclear. Per the germline V gene, CDR1 is SGHRS and CDR2 is YFSETQ. This CDR3 has 15 amino acids. Deletions cut 0 bases from V and 3 bases from J, with 10 bases between. The DNA of the CDR3 is TGCGCCAGCAGCTTGGCCACAAGTGGCTACAATGAGCAGTTCTTC. Translating it yields CASSLATSGYNEQFF.

This chain uses TRBV14 with TRBJ1-2; tentative D call: TRBD1 (5 bases). CDR3 length: 14 amino acids. Per the germline V gene, CDR1 is SGHDN and CDR2 is FVKESK. The V gene lost 1 base and the J gene lost 3 bases, with 9 bases spanning the gap. CDR3 nucleotide sequence: TGTGCCAGCAGCCAAGTTTCCAGGGACTATGGCTACACCTTC. Translation: CASSQVSRDYGYTF. Looking up the rest from reference TRBV14 and TRBJ1-2 gives the full variable domain: EAGVTQFPSHSVIEKGQTVTLRCDPISGHDNLYWYRRVMGKEIKFLLHFVKESKQDESGMPNNRFLAERTGGTYSTLKVQPAELEDSGVYFCASSQVSRDYGYTFGSGTRLTVV.

V gene TRBV5-4 combines with J gene TRBJ2-1, with 10 bases fitting TRBD2. The germline gives CDR1 SGHNT, CDR2 YYREEE (reference sequence). After removal of 4 bases from V and 4 bases from J, the junction contained 5 bases not matched to a gene. The CDR3 spans 15 residues. CDR3 sequence (DNA): TGTGCCAGCAGCCCGCTAGCGGGGGTTTACAATGAGCAGTTCTTC. It translates to CASSPLAGVYNEQFF.

The chain joins TRBV5-5 to TRBJ2-7; D is uncertain. This CDR3 has 12 amino acids. V lost 4 bases, J lost 4 bases, and 9 bases lay in between. Germline CDR1 is SGHKS and CDR2 is YYEKEE (reference sequence). In DNA form, the CDR3 reads TGTGCCAGCAGCCGAACTGGTTACGAGCAGTACTTC. As protein: CASSRTGYEQYF.

This clone was found once. Other DNA variants within this sample encode the same CDR3. This chain joins TRBV7-2 and TRBJ1-2, with 9 bases that match TRBD1. CDR1 and CDR2 (germline): SGHTA, FQGNSA. The length of the CDR3 is 17 residues. V gave up 2 bases and J gave up 4 bases; unmatched junction bases: 11. The CDR3 loop is CASSLNSNRGRIYGYTF. DNA for the CDR3: TGTGCCAGCAGCTTAAATTCAAACAGGGGGCGAATCTATGGCTACACCTTC.

The V and J genes are TRBV6-5 and TRBJ1-2, with D perhaps TRBD1 (5 bases). This CDR3 is built from 14 residues. CDR1 MNHEY and CDR2 SVGAGI come from the germline V gene. Between the trimmed V and J ends, which lost 6 bases and 1 base, there was a span of 12 bases. CDR3 loop: CASRLTVRNYGYTF. DNA for the CDR3: TGTGCCAGCAGATTGACAGTGCGTAACTATGGCTACACCTTC.

The gene calls are TRBV4-3 and TRBJ1-1, with D maybe TRBD1 (5 bases). This CDR3 is built from 17 residues. V dropped 0 bases and J dropped 4 bases, with 18 bases sitting between them. Germline CDR1 reads LGHNA; CDR2 reads YSLEER. Here the CDR3 DNA reads TGCGCCAGCAGCCAAGATACAGGCCCGCATCGGGTCACTGAAGCTTTCTTT. Residues: CASSQDTGPHRVTEAFF.

V usage is TRBV18 and J usage is TRBJ2-2; D may be TRBD2 (7 bases). The CDR3 loop spans 17 amino acids. V dropped 3 bases and J dropped 6 bases, with 20 bases sitting between them. Germline V gives CDR1 KGHSH, CDR2 LQKENI. The CDR3 DNA follows: TGTGCCAGCTCACCCTCGGTGGGGGGGCTTTTTCCCGGGGAGCTGTTTTTT. Translated: CASSPSVGGLFPGELFF.

The chain combines TRBV5-6 with TRBJ2-5; a possible D gene is TRBD2 (6 bases). Trimming took 0 bases from V and 2 from J, leaving 11 bases between them. The CDR3 spans 15 residues. Germline V gene sequence: CDR1 SGHDT, CDR2 YYEEEE. CDR3 amino acids: CASSLGPSAQETQYF. In DNA form, the CDR3 reads TGTGCCAGCAGCTTGGGTCCTAGCGCACAAGAGACCCAGTACTTC.

The J gene is TRBJ2-5, the V gene TRBV2, with D maybe TRBD2 (6 bases). There are 15 residues in the CDR3. Trimming removed 6 bases from V and 0 bases from J, with 14 bases in between. Germline V gene data show CDR1 as SNHLY and CDR2 as FYNNEI. The CDR3 is CASSARSGYQETQYF. The CDR3 bases are TGTGCCAGCAGCGCGCGAAGCGGGTACCAAGAGACCCAGTACTTC.

The rearrangement links TRBV29-1 to TRBJ2-3, with a tentative D call TRBD1 (6 bases). The V gene lost 4 bases and the J gene lost 2 bases, with 13 bases spanning the gap. CDR3 length equals 14 residues. Germline V gives CDR1 SQVTM, CDR2 ANQGSEA. Here the CDR3 reads CSVVLTGVTDTQYF. The CDR3 DNA follows: TGCAGCGTTGTTCTGACAGGAGTCACAGATACGCAGTATTTT.

This rearrangement joins TRBV2 to TRBJ1-1; 8 bases fit TRBD1. Losses at the gene ends were 6 bases for V and 5 bases for J; bases not matched to a gene: 5. The CDR3 length is 13 residues. CDR1 and CDR2 (germline): SNHLY, FYNNEI. The CDR3 bases are TGTGCCAGCAGACCCCGACAGGGGACTGAAGCTTTCTTT. Translated: CASRPRQGTEAFF.

The chain combines TRBV14 with TRBJ1-2, with D unresolved. The V gene lost 0 bases and the J gene lost 8 bases, with 10 bases spanning the gap. This CDR3 contains 13 residues. Germline values: CDR1 SGHDN, CDR2 FVKESK. The CDR3 region is CASSQDMWSGYTF. CDR3 in DNA: TGTGCCAGCAGCCAAGATATGTGGAGCGGCTACACCTTC.

The sample holds a few counts of this clone. The chain has TRBV18 and TRBJ2-1; D is ambiguous. Trimming removed 3 bases from V and 5 bases from J, with 17 bases in between. The CDR3 covers 16 residues. Germline CDR1 reads KGHSH; CDR2 reads LQKENI. CDR3 nucleotide sequence: TGTGCCAGCTCACCTCGGCTAGTCGAAGGAAACAATGAGCAGTTCTTC. This gives the protein CASSPRLVEGNNEQFF. The complete variable domain, with remaining parts taken from reference TRBV18 and TRBJ2-1, reads NAGVMQNPRHLVRRRGQEARLRCSPMKGHSHVYWYRQLPEEGLKFMVYLQKENIIDESGMPKERFSAEFPKEGPSILRIQQVVRGDSAAYFCASSPRLVEGNNEQFFGPGTRLTVL.

This clone has a handful of counts. J is TRBJ2-3 and V is TRBV5-1; perhaps TRBD2 as D (6 bases). Looked up from germline, CDR1 is SGHRS and CDR2 is YFSETQ. Deletions cut 0 bases from V and 1 base from J, with 12 bases between. The CDR3 spans 16 residues. The CDR3 bases are TGCGCCAGCAGCTTGGATGCGGGGTTAGGCACAGATACGCAGTATTTT. Translation gives CASSLDAGLGTDTQYF.

This clone was seen once. The chain combines TRBV5-1 with TRBJ2-2, with 7 bases that match TRBD1. This CDR3 is built from 13 residues. Germline lookup yields CDR1 SGHRS and CDR2 YFSETQ. Losses at the gene ends were 7 bases for V and 4 bases for J; bases not matched to a gene: 4. The CDR3 nucleotides read TGCGCCAGCGGACAGGCTCGCACCGGGGAGCTGTTTTTT. Translation gives CASGQARTGELFF.

V gene TRBV27 combines with J gene TRBJ1-5; maybe TRBD1 (6 bases). Deletions cut 4 bases from V and 5 bases from J, with 9 bases between. Germline CDR1 and CDR2: MNHEY and SMNVEV (reference sequence). CDR3 size: 13 residues. CDR3 amino acids: CASSYRTDQPQHF. The CDR3 DNA is TGTGCCAGCAGTTACCGGACAGATCAGCCCCAGCATTTT.